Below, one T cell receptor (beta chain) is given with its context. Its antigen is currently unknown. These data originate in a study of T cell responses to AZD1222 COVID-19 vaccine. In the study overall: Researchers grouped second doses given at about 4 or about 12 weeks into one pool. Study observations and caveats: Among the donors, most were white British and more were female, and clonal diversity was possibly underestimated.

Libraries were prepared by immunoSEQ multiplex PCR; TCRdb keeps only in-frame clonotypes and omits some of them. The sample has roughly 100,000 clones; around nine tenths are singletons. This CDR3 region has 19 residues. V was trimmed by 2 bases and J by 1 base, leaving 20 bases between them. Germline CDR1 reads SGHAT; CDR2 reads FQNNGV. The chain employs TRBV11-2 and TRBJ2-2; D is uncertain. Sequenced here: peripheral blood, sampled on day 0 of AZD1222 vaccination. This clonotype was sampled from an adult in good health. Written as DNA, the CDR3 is TGTGCCAGCAGCTTATATCCAGAAGGTTACGTCGAGAACACCGGGGAGCTGTTTTTT. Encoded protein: CASSLYPEGYVENTGELFF.